The 17 T cell receptor beta chains below were found in one sample sequenced in a study of shared clonotypes between healthy human individuals. The data were produced by immunoSEQ multiplex PCR, yet TCRdb's version contains in-frame clones alone and is incomplete. Found here are 450,000 to 700,000 clones, just under 97% of them singletons; the top ten hold about 0.11%. Naive CD8 cells comprised CD45RO-negative, CCR7-positively selected cells, excluding terminally differentiated effector memory CD45RA+ cells. Source material: naive CD8+ T cells sorted from blood. The receptors were gathered from a woman younger than 45 in good health.

The chain joins TRBV4-1 to TRBJ2-5; D not certain. The J call may be in error: the DNA end matches TRBJ2-7 better. Germline CDR1 is MGHRA and CDR2 is YSYEKL. The CDR3 runs to 14 residues. CDR3 bases: TGCGCCAGCAGCCCTCGGGCGCTTAACTACGAGCAGTACTTC. As protein: CASSPRALNYEQYF.

The chain recombines TRBV27 with TRBJ2-5, with TRBD1 identical over 9 bases. Looked up from germline, CDR1 is MNHEY and CDR2 is SMNVEV (reference sequence). V lost 1 base and J lost 5; bases outside the gene matches: 5. This CDR3 is 15 amino acids long. CDR3 in DNA: TGTGCCAGCAGTTTATTGGGACAGGGTCCGGAGACCCAGTACTTC. This gives the protein CASSLLGQGPETQYF.

Written as DNA, the CDR3 is TGTGCCAGCAGTTTCGACTCTGGAAACACCATATATTTT. Translation: CASSFDSGNTIYF. This rearrangement joins TRBV28 to TRBJ1-3; D remains unclear. In germline, CDR1 is MDHEN, CDR2 SYDVKM. The CDR3 spans 13 residues. Trimming left V 3 bases short and J 0 bases short, with 3 bases between.

The genes are TRBV6-6 and TRBJ2-7; 8 nucleotides align to TRBD2. After removal of 8 bases from V and 6 bases from J, the junction contained 9 bases not matched to a gene. The germline gives CDR1 MNHNY, CDR2 SVGAGI (reference sequence). This CDR3 is 13 amino acids long. The CDR3 coding sequence is TGTGCCAGCGGTAATAGCGGGGTCGGCGAGCAGTACTTC. This translates into CASGNSGVGEQYF.

The chain joins TRBV28 to TRBJ2-7, with 10 bases aligning to TRBD1. The germline gives CDR1 MDHEN, CDR2 SYDVKM. This CDR3 is built from 14 residues. V lost 6 bases, J lost 3 bases, and 5 bases stayed unmatched. CDR3 DNA sequence: TGTGCCAGCAGCCCTGGGACAGGGGACTACGAGCAGTACTTC. Its translation is CASSPGTGDYEQYF.

V usage is TRBV5-6 and J usage is TRBJ1-1; weak D call: TRBD1 (5 bases). The CDR3 runs to 12 residues. Trimming pared 2 bases from V and 7 bases from J, leaving 9 bases between. In germline, CDR1 is SGHDT, CDR2 YYEEEE. The chain's CDR3 is CASSFGGYEAFF. The CDR3 region has the DNA TGTGCCAGCAGCTTCGGGGGATATGAAGCTTTCTTT.

V and J are TRBV5-5 and TRBJ1-5, with 8 bases fitting TRBD1. The germline CDR1 and CDR2 sequences are SGHKS and YYEKEE (reference sequence). J gave up 3 bases and V 5 bases, and 7 bases lay outside the gene matches. The CDR3 is made up of 15 amino acids. CDR3 sequence: CASRAGTGSNQPQHF. Here the CDR3 DNA reads TGTGCCAGCAGGGCCGGGACAGGATCCAATCAGCCCCAGCATTTT. The variable domain in full, with the rest retrieved from reference TRBV5-5 and TRBJ1-5, is DAGVTQSPTHLIKTRGQQVTLRCSPISGHKSVSWYQQVLGQGPQFIFQYYEKEERGRGNFPDRFSARQFPNYSSELNVNALLLGDSALYLCASRAGTGSNQPQHFGDGTRLSIL.

The genes are TRBV27 and TRBJ2-1, with 8 positions matching TRBD1. Germline CDR1 and CDR2: MNHEY and SMNVEV (reference sequence). Trimming at V came to 8 bases and at J to 9 bases, leaving 6 bases not matched to a gene. This CDR3 is 12 amino acids long. The CDR3 here is CASGQGFVEQFF. The CDR3 nucleotides read TGTGCCAGCGGACAGGGTTTTGTTGAGCAGTTCTTC.

The rearrangement uses TRBV27 and TRBJ2-2; 11 nucleotides line up with TRBD2. The germline gives CDR1 MNHEY, CDR2 SMNVEV (reference sequence). The CDR3 covers 16 residues. Trimming at V came to 5 bases and at J to 5 bases, leaving 7 bases not matched to a gene. CDR3 coding DNA: TGTGCCAGCAGTCGAACTAGCGGGAGTTGGACCGGGGAGCTGTTTTTT. It specifies CASSRTSGSWTGELFF.

The chain links TRBV13 to TRBJ2-1; 10 bases map to TRBD1. V gave up 3 bases and J gave up 4 bases; unmatched junction bases: 3. The CDR3 covers 15 residues. Germline CDR1 PRHDT, CDR2 FYEKMQ (reference sequence). CDR3 region: CASSFPGQGYNEQFF. The CDR3 DNA reads as TGTGCCAGCAGCTTCCCGGGACAGGGGTACAATGAGCAGTTCTTC.

The gene calls are TRBV27 and TRBJ1-3, with no clear D. V shed 0 bases and J shed 0 bases, with 6 bases lying between them. CDR3 length equals 15 residues. Looked up from germline, CDR1 is MNHEY and CDR2 is SMNVEV (reference sequence). The DNA of the CDR3 is TGTGCCAGCAGTTTATCAGGGTACTCTGGAAACACCATATATTTT. The encoded protein is CASSLSGYSGNTIYF.

CDR3 amino acids: CASSLVWRENTGELFF. The CDR3 DNA reads TGTGCCAGCAGCTTAGTATGGCGGGAAAACACCGGGGAGCTGTTTTTT. V gene TRBV7-2 combines with J gene TRBJ2-2, with D possibly matching TRBD2 (6 bases). Trimming stripped 1 base from V and 2 bases from J, with 11 bases between. This CDR3 has 16 residues. Germline CDR1 and CDR2: SGHTA and FQGNSA.

The chain joins TRBV13 to TRBJ2-5; 7 bases map to TRBD2. The closer fit of TRBJ2-7 to the DNA end suggests the J call may be wrong. The CDR3 totals 14 residues. Germline V gives CDR1 PRHDT, CDR2 FYEKMQ (reference sequence). Written as DNA, the CDR3 is TGTGCCAGCAGCACCTGGCGGGAGATGCACGAGCAGTACTTC. Amino acid sequence: CASSTWREMHEQYF.

V and J are TRBV29-1 and TRBJ2-7; 7 bases are a match to TRBD2. V shed 5 bases and J 4 bases; nucleotides not matched to a gene: 8. Germline V gene data show CDR1 as SQVTM and CDR2 as ANQGSEA. The CDR3 runs 13 residues. CDR3 nucleotide sequence: TGCAGCGTTCGGGCGTGGGGGGGGTACGAGCAGTACTTC. Protein sequence: CSVRAWGGYEQYF.

J is TRBJ2-1 and V is TRBV7-6; 7 nucleotides line up with TRBD2. The CDR3 is 15 amino acids. Germline V gene lookup returns CDR1 SGHVS and CDR2 FNYEAQ. V trimming: 1 base; J trimming: 4 bases; junction bases outside the gene matches: 4. This chain's CDR3 is CASSLGLAEYNEQFF. As DNA, the CDR3 is TGTGCCAGCAGCTTAGGTCTAGCGGAATACAATGAGCAGTTCTTC.

CDR3 DNA: TGTGCCCCCGACAGGGTCTCTAGCGGGAGTTCATACAATGAGCAGTTCTTC. This translates into CAPDRVSSGSSYNEQFF. The V and J genes are TRBV28 and TRBJ2-1, with 10 positions matching TRBD2. The J segment lost 4 bases and the V segment lost 11 bases, leaving 17 bases of the junction unmatched. This CDR3 spans 17 amino acids. The germline V gene encodes CDR1 MDHEN and CDR2 SYDVKM.

The rearrangement uses TRBV10-3 and TRBJ2-7, with a tentative D call TRBD2 (6 bases). V lost 4 bases to trimming and J lost 3 bases, with 16 bases between them. CDR3 size: 15 residues. Germline-derived CDR1 and CDR2 are ENHRY and SYGVKD. This CDR3 is CAISAAGSRVYEQYF. CDR3 coding DNA: TGTGCCATCAGTGCGGCGGGATCGAGAGTCTACGAGCAGTACTTC.